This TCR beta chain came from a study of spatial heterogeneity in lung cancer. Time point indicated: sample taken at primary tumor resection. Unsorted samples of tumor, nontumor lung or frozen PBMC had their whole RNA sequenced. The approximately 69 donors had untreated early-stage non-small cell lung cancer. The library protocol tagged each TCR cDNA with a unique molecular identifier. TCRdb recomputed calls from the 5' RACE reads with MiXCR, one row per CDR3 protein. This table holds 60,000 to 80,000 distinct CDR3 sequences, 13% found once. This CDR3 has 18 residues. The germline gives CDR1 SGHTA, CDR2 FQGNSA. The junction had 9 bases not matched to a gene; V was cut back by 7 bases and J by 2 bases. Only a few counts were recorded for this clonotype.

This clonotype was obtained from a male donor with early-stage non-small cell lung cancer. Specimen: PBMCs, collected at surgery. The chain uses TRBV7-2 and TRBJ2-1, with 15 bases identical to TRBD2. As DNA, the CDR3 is TGTGCCAGCACTCCAAATGGACTAGCGGGAGGGCCCTACAATGAGCAGTTCTTC. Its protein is CASTPNGLAGGPYNEQFF.